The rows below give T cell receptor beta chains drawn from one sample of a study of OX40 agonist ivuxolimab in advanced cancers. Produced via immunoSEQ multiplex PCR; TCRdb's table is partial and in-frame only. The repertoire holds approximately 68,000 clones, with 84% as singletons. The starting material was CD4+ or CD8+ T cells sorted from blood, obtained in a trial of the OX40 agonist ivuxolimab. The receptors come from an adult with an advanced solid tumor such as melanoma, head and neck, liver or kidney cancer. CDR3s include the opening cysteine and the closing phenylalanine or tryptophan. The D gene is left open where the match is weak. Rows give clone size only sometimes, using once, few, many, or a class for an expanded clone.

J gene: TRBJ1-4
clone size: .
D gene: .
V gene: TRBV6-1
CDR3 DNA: TGTGCCAGCAGGGGCCGAGTGGGGAATGCTGAAAAACTGTTTTTT
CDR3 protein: CASRGRVGNAEKLFF

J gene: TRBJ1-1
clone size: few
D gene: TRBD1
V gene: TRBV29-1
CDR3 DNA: TGCAGCGCTGTGGACAGGACCAAGAACACTGAAGCTTTCTTT
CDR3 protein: CSAVDRTKNTEAFF

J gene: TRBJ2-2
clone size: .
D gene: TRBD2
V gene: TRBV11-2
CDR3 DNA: TGTGCCAGCAGCTCAACTAGCGGGAGGACCGGGGAGCTGTTTTTT
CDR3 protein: CASSSTSGRTGELFF

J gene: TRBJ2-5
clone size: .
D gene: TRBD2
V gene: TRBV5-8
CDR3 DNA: TGTGCCAGCAGCCCCCAAGGTTTAGCGGGAGGGCAGACCCAGTACTTC
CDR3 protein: CASSPQGLAGGQTQYF

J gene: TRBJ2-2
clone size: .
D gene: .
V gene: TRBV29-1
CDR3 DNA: TGCAGCGCAAGGTCATACCTAGGCACCGGGGAGCTGTTTTTT
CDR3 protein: CSARSYLGTGELFF

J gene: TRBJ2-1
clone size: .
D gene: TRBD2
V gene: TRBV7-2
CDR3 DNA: TGTGCCAGCAGCCCCCTAGCTAGCGGGAGTGGTGAGCAGTTCTTC
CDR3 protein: CASSPLASGSGEQFF

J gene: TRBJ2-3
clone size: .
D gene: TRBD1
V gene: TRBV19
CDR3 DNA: TGTGCCAGTAGTTCCGCCGTGTTGGGACAGGGGGACGCAGATACGCAGTATTTT
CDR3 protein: CASSSAVLGQGDADTQYF

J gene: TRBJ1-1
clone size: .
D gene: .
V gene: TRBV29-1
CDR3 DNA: TGCAGCGTTGCGTCGGGGTTCAGCACTGAAGCTTTCTTT
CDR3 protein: CSVASGFSTEAFF

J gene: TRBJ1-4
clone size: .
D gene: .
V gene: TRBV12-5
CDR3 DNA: TGTGCTAGTGGCCCCCGGGGGGGGCATGAAAAACTGTTTTTT
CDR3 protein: CASGPRGGHEKLFF

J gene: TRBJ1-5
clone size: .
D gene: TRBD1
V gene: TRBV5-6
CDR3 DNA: TGTGCCAGCAGCTTGGCTCGGACAGGACTGATTAGCAATCAGCCCCAGCATTTT
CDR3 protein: CASSLARTGLISNQPQHF

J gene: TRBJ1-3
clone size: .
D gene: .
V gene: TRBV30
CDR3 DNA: TGTGCCTGGAGTCGAGAACTGGGGAGCTCTGGAAACACCATATATTTT
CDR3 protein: CAWSRELGSSGNTIYF

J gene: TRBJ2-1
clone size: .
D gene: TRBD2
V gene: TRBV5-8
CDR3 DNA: TGTGCCAGCAGCCCACGGGTGGGACTAGCGGGGCAAAGCTCCTACAATGAGCAGTTCTTC
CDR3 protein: CASSPRVGLAGQSSYNEQFF

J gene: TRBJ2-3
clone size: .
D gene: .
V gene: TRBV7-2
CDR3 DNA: TGTGCCAGCAGCTTTCTCTCGGATACGCAGTATTTT
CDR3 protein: CASSFLSDTQYF

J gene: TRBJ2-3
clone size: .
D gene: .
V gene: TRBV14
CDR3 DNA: TGTGCCAGCAGCCAAGCCCGTTTAGTAGTCACAGATACGCAGTATTTT
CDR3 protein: CASSQARLVVTDTQYF

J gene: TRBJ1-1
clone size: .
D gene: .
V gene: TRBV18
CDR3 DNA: TGTGCCAGCTCATACTCTAGGGTTGAAGCTTTCTTT
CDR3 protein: CASSYSRVEAFF

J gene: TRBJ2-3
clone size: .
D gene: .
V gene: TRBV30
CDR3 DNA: TGTGCCTGGAGTGTAACGGGAGCGTCAGATACGCAGTATTTT
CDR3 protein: CAWSVTGASDTQYF

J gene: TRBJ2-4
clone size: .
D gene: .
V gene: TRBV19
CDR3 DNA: TGTGCCAGTAATTCCCCGGGACCCGGGGGAAACATTCAGTACTTC
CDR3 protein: CASNSPGPGGNIQYF

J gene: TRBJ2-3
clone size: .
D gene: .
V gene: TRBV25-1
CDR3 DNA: TGTGCCAGCAGTGTAAGCGGGCGGAGAGATACGCAGTATTTT
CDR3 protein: CASSVSGRRDTQYF

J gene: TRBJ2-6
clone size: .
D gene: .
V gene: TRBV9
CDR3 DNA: TGTGCCAGCAGCCCCCTCCGGGACCCGAGCTCTGGGGCCAACGTCCTGACTTTC
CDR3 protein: CASSPLRDPSSGANVLTF

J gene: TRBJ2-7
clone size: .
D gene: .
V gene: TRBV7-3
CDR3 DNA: TGTGCCAGCAGCTTTGGGGGAGGCTACGAGCAGTACTTC
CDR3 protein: CASSFGGGYEQYF

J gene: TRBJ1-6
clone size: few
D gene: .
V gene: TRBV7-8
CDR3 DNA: TGTGCCAGCAGCGCCTCCGGGACAAACAATTCACCCCTCCACTTT
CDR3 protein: CASSASGTNNSPLHF

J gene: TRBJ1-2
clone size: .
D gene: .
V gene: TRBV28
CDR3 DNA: TGTGCCAGCAGTTTCCCCGGACAGTCCTATGGCTACACCTTC
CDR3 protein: CASSFPGQSYGYTF

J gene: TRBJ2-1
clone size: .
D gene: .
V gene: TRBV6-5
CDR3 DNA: TGTGCCAGCAAAAGCTACTACAATGAGCAGTTCTTC
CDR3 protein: CASKSYYNEQFF

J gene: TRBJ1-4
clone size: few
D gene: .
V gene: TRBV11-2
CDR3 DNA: TGTGCCAGCAGCTTAGCTTATCGAGGAGGAGGGTCTAATGAAAAACTGTTTTTT
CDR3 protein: CASSLAYRGGGSNEKLFF

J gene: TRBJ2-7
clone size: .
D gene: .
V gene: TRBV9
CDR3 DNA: TGTGCCAGCAGCGGGGGGGCTACCGAGCAGTACTTC
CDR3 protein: CASSGGATEQYF

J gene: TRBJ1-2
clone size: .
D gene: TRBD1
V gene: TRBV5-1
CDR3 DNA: TGCGCCAGCAGCTTGGCCGGACAGGGGAACTATGGCTACACCTTC
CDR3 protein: CASSLAGQGNYGYTF